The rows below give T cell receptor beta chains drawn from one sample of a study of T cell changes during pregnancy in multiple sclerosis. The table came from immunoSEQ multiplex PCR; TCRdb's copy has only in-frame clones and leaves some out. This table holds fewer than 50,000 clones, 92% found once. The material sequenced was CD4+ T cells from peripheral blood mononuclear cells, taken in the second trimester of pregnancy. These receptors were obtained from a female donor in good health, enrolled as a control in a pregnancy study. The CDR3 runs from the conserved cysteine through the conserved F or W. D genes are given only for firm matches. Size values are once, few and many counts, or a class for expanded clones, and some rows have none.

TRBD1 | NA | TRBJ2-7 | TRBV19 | TGTGCCAGTAGTGTACGACAGGGGGCTTACGAGCAGTACTTC | CASSVRQGAYEQYF
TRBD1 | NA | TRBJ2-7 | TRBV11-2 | TGTGCCAGCAGCTTATTCTCCCTTCGGGACAGGGACTACGAGCAGTACTTC | CASSLFSLRDRDYEQYF
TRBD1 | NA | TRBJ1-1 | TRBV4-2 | TGTGCCAGCAGCCAAGCGGACAGGAGGAACACTGAAGCTTTCTTT | CASSQADRRNTEAFF
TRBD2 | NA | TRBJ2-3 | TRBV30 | TGTGCCTGGAGTGTAGGCGGGGGGGCAGATACGCAGTATTTT | CAWSVGGGADTQYF
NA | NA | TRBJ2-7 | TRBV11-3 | TGTGCCAGCAGCTCCACAGGTGCCAGCTCCTACGAGCAGTACTTC | CASSSTGASSYEQYF
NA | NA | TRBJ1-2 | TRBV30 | TGTGCCTGGGTACAACCAGGGCATACTTATAACTATGGCTACACCTTC | CAWVQPGHTYNYGYTF
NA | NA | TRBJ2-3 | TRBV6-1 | TGTGCCAGCAGTGAACGGCAGGGTTTATCCACAGATACGCAGTATTTT | CASSERQGLSTDTQYF
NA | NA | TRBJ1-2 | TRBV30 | TGTGCCTGGACGGCTAACTATGGCTACACCTTC | CAWTANYGYTF
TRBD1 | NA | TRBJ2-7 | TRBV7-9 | TGTGCCAGCAGATCCGGACAGGGTACCTACGAGCAGTACTTC | CASRSGQGTYEQYF
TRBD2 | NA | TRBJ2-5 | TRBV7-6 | TGTGCCAGCAGCGCCCAAACGGGACTAGCTATAGAGACCCAGTACTTC | CASSAQTGLAIETQYF
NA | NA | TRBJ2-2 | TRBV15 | TGTGCCACCAGCAGAAGACAGGTGAACACCGGGGAGCTGTTTTTT | CATSRRQVNTGELFF
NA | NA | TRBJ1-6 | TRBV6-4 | TGTGCCAGCAGCAAACAGAGCTCCTATAATTCACCCCTCCACTTT | CASSKQSSYNSPLHF
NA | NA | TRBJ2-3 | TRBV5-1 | TGCGCCAGCAGCCTGGGGCAATCCACAGATACGCAGTATTTT | CASSLGQSTDTQYF
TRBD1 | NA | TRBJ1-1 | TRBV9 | TGTGCCAGCAGCGACCGACAGGGTTCTTTTGGGTACACTGAAGCTTTCTTT | CASSDRQGSFGYTEAFF
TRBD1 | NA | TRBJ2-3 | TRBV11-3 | TGTGCCAGCAGCTCCGACGACAGGGCAGATACGCAGTATTTT | CASSSDDRADTQYF
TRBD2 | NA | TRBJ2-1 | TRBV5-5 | TGTGCCAGCAGCCCCAGTGGGACTAGCGGGGCCCATGAGCAGTTCTTC | CASSPSGTSGAHEQFF
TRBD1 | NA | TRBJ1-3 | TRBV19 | TGTGCCAGTAGTAAACGTCCCGGGACAGGGTCCGGAAACACCATATATTTT | CASSKRPGTGSGNTIYF
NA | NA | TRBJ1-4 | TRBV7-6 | TGTGCCAGCAGCTTAGGGGGGGGGAGAAATGAAAAACTGTTTTTT | CASSLGGGRNEKLFF
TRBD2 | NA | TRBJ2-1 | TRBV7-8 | TGTGCCAGCAGCTTAGGTTTTGGCGGGGGGTCCTACAATGAGCAGTTCTTC | CASSLGFGGGSYNEQFF
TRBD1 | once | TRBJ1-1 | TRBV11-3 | TGTGCCAGCAGCCCTAGACAGGGACCCACTGAAGCTTTCTTT | CASSPRQGPTEAFF
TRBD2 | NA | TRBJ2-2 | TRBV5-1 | TGCGCCAGCAGCTTTGTCCTAGCGGGGCCTAACACCGGGGAGCTGTTTTTT | CASSFVLAGPNTGELFF
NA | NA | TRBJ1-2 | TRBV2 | TGTGCCAGCAGTGCCCTCCCAGGCCATGGCTACACCTTC | CASSALPGHGYTF
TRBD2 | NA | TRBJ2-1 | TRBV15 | TGTGCCACCAGCAGAGGCGAGACTAGCGGGGGAAATGAGCAGTTCTTC | CATSRGETSGGNEQFF
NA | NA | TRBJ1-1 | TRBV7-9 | TGTGCCAGCAGCCCTAGGACGGGGGGGGCTTTCTTT | CASSPRTGGAFF
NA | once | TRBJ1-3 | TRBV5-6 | TGTGCCAGCAGCCCCTTTCGGGGGTCTGGAAACACCATATATTTT | CASSPFRGSGNTIYF
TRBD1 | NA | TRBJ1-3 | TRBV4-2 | TGTGCCAGCAGCCAAGGGGACAGGGGTGGAAACACCATATATTTT | CASSQGDRGGNTIYF
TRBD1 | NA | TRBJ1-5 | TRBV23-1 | TGCGCCAGCAGTCGGGGACAGGGTGAAGGTCAGCCCCAGCATTTT | CASSRGQGEGQPQHF
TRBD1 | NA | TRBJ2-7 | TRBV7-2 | TGTGCCAGCAGCTTAGGCGGACAGGGGGCCTACGAGCAGTACTTC | CASSLGGQGAYEQYF
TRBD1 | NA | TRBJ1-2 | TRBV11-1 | TGTGCCAGCAGCTCATACAGGGGAATCGACTATGGCTACACCTTC | CASSSYRGIDYGYTF
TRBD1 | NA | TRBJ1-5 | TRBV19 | TGTGCCAGTAGTATGGGGACAGGGGGTAGCAATCAGCCCCAGCATTTT | CASSMGTGGSNQPQHF
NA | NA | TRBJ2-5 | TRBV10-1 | TGCGCCAGCAGTGAGTCGACTACCCAAGAGACCCAGTACTTC | CASSESTTQETQYF
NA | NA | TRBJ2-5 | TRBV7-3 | TGTGCCAGCAGCTTAACAGGGGGAGAGACCCAGTACTTC | CASSLTGGETQYF
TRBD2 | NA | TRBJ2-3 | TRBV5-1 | TGCGCCAGCAGCTTGGCGCTAGCGGGGGGGCCTCAGGATACGCAGTATTTT | CASSLALAGGPQDTQYF
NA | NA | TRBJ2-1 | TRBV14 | TGTGCCAGCAGCCCGGACAGATACAATGAGCAGTTCTTC | CASSPDRYNEQFF
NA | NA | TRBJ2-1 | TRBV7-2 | TGTGCCAGCAGCGCTGACTATTATGAGCAGTTCTTC | CASSADYYEQFF
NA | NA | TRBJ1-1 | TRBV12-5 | TGTGCTAGTACAAAAACGTCTGAAGCTTTCTTT | CASTKTSEAFF
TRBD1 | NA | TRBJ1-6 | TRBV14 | TGTGCCAGCAGACGGACAGGCCCCAATTCACCCCTCCACTTT | CASRRTGPNSPLHF
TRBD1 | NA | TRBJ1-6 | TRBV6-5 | TGTGCCAGCAGTTTGTCTGGGACAGGGCACTCACCCCTCCACTTT | CASSLSGTGHSPLHF
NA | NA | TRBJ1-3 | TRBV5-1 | TGCGCCAGCAGCTTAGGACAAGTAGACACCATATATTTT | CASSLGQVDTIYF
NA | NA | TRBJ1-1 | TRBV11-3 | TGTGCCAGCAGCTTAGCCTCGGTGGAGGGGATTGAAGCTTTCTTT | CASSLASVEGIEAFF
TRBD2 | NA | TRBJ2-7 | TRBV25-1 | TGTGCCAGCAGTGGACGACTAGCGGGGTTTTCCTACGAGCAGTACTTC | CASSGRLAGFSYEQYF
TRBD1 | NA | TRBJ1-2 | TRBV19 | TGTGCCAGTAGTAAGGGGACAGGGGATGGCTACACCTTC | CASSKGTGDGYTF
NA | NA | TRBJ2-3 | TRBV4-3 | TGCGCCAGCAGCCAAGATCTTCGTGGGGCTAGCACAGATACGCAGTATTTT | CASSQDLRGASTDTQYF
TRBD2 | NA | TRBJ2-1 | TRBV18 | TGTGCCAGCTCACCCGTCGGACTAGCGGGGGTCTACAATGAGCAGTTCTTC | CASSPVGLAGVYNEQFF
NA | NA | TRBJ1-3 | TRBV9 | TGTGCCAGCAGCCCACGGCGGGGGAGTCTAGCTGGAAACACCATATATTTT | CASSPRRGSLAGNTIYF
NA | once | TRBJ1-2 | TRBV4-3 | TGCGCCAGCAGCCAAGGCGGCGGGGCGCTTGATGGCTACACCTTC | CASSQGGGALDGYTF
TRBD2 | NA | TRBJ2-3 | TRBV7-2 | TGTGCCAGCAGCGGACCTAGCGGGGGGGTGGATACGCAGTATTTT | CASSGPSGGVDTQYF
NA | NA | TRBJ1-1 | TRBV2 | TGTGCCAGCAGTGAATGGGGGACAAAAAACACTGAAGCTTTCTTT | CASSEWGTKNTEAFF
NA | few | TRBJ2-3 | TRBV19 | TGTGCCAGTAGTCGGAGCTCATCGGAGGCAGATACGCAGTATTTT | CASSRSSSEADTQYF
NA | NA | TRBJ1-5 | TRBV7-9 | TGTGCCAGCAGCCCCAACAGGGATCAGCCCCAGCATTTT | CASSPNRDQPQHF
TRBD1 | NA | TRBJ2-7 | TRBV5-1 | TGCGCCAGCAGCGATGGGCCCTTAGACAGGGACTACGAGCAGTACTTC | CASSDGPLDRDYEQYF
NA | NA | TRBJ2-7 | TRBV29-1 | TGCAGCGTGGCGACAACCTTCGAGCAGTACTTC | CSVATTFEQYF
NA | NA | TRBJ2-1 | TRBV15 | TGTGCCACCAGCAGAGATCGGGGTTATGAGCAGTTCTTC | CATSRDRGYEQFF
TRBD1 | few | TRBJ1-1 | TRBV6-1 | TGTGCCACTCACAGGGGGCTGAGCACTGAAGCTTTCTTT | CATHRGLSTEAFF
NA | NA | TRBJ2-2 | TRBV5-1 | TGCGCCAGCAGCTTGGAAGGCACAGGGAGAAAGGGGGAGCTGTTTTTT | CASSLEGTGRKGELFF
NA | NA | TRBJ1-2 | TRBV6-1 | TGTGCCAGCAGTGGACCAGCCCAGCGAAATTACTATGGCTACACCTTC | CASSGPAQRNYYGYTF
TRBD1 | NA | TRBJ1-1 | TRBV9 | TGTGCCAGCAGCGAAGGACAGGCCCCTGCGGCTTTCTTT | CASSEGQAPAAFF
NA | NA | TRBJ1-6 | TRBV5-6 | TGTGCCAGCAGCTTTGGGCAGATAGGTTCACCCCTCCACTTT | CASSFGQIGSPLHF
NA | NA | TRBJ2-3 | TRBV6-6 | TGTGCCAGCAGTTATACCCCAGTCTTTGCGGCCGATACGCAGTATTTT | CASSYTPVFAADTQYF